These T cell receptor beta chains were read from a single sample in a study of cytomegalovirus exposure and HLA in healthy donors. TCRdb's copy holds only in-frame clones and misses some; the assay was immunoSEQ multiplex PCR. The table lists about 55,000 clones, 90% of them singletons, with less than 4% in the top ten. Source material: PBMCs. The receptors originated from a man younger than 35 in good health and CMV-seronegative. CDR3s include the opening cysteine and the closing phenylalanine or tryptophan. The D gene is left open where the match is weak. A row's size may be missing; if present it is once, few, many or a size class.

j_call v_call clone_size d_call cdr3_aa cdr3_nt
TRBJ2-3 TRBV29-1 - TRBD2 CSVVWREVNADTQYF TGCAGCGTTGTGTGGCGGGAGGTCAACGCAGATACGCAGTATTTT
TRBJ1-2 TRBV5-8 - - CASSWNLGGYTF TGTGCCAGCAGCTGGAATCTAGGAGGCTACACCTTC
TRBJ2-4 TRBV2 - - CASRGGLAKNIQYF TGTGCCAGCAGGGGCGGACTAGCCAAAAACATTCAGTACTTC
TRBJ1-2 TRBV7-9 - - CASSLGGVLAYGYTF TGTGCCAGCAGCTTAGGAGGAGTCTTGGCCTATGGCTACACCTTC
TRBJ2-7 TRBV28 - TRBD2 CASSSGGGGYEQYF TGTGCCAGCAGCTCGGGCGGGGGGGGGTACGAGCAGTACTTC
TRBJ2-5 TRBV6-6 - TRBD1 CASRQGGGETQYF TGTGCCAGCAGGCAAGGGGGCGGGGAGACCCAGTACTTC
TRBJ1-5 TRBV4-1 - - CASSQDQLRDQPQHF TGCGCCAGCAGCCAAGATCAATTGCGGGATCAGCCCCAGCATTTT
TRBJ2-1 TRBV4-1 - - CASSQYTGEGQFF TGCGCCAGCAGCCAATATACGGGAGAAGGGCAGTTCTTC
TRBJ2-1 TRBV19 once TRBD2 CASSIGTSGIVSYNEQFF TGTGCCAGTAGTATAGGGACTAGCGGGATAGTGTCCTACAATGAGCAGTTCTTC
TRBJ1-4 TRBV28 - - CASSFWGDATNEKLFF TGTGCCAGCAGTTTTTGGGGGGACGCAACTAATGAAAAACTGTTTTTT
TRBJ1-2 TRBV7-9 - - CASSLVLHRDTKANYGYTF TGTGCCAGCAGCTTAGTTCTTCACCGGGACACCAAGGCTAACTATGGCTACACCTTC
TRBJ2-7 TRBV11-2 - - CASSLEVGWGFAYEQYF TGTGCCAGCAGCTTAGAGGTGGGATGGGGCTTTGCCTACGAGCAGTACTTC
TRBJ1-2 TRBV28 - TRBD1 CASSLLGQGPGYTF TGTGCCAGCAGTTTGTTGGGACAGGGCCCTGGCTACACCTTC
TRBJ1-1 TRBV19 - TRBD1 CASSGRTGSLVTEAFF TGTGCCAGTAGTGGTAGGACAGGGTCCTTGGTCACTGAAGCTTTCTTT
TRBJ1-2 TRBV5-1 - TRBD1 CASSLGLLRDRVLGRLIYGYTF TGCGCCAGCAGCTTGGGTCTTCTCCGGGACAGGGTGTTAGGTCGGCTGATCTATGGCTACACCTTC
TRBJ2-5 TRBV28 - TRBD2 CASSLSGSGRETQYF TGTGCCAGCAGCCTGAGCGGGAGTGGTAGGGAGACCCAGTACTTC
TRBJ1-1 TRBV6-1 - - CASSLQGSNTEAFF TGTGCCAGCAGTCTACAGGGTTCGAACACTGAAGCTTTCTTT
TRBJ2-2 TRBV9 - - CASSGRQEGGYTGELFF TGTGCCAGCAGCGGTAGACAAGAGGGAGGCTACACCGGGGAGCTGTTTTTT
TRBJ2-7 TRBV10-3 - - CAISELPAPGLESYEQYF TGTGCCATCAGTGAGTTGCCAGCCCCGGGACTGGAGTCTTACGAGCAGTACTTC
TRBJ1-1 TRBV6-5 once TRBD1 CASSYSGDRNTEAFF TGTGCCAGCAGTTACTCAGGGGACAGGAACACTGAAGCTTTCTTT
TRBJ1-5 TRBV7-9 - - CASSLGGQPQHF TGTGCCAGCAGCCTCGGAGGCCAGCCCCAGCATTTT
TRBJ2-7 TRBV6-6 once - CASRGGFREQYF TGTGCCAGCAGAGGAGGGTTCCGGGAGCAGTACTTC
TRBJ2-1 TRBV19 - TRBD1 CASSGNRGSGQFF TGTGCCAGTAGTGGAAACAGGGGTTCTGGGCAGTTCTTC
TRBJ1-4 TRBV5-1 - TRBD1 CASSPGTGGALDEKLFF TGCGCCAGCAGCCCCGGGACAGGGGGCGCTTTGGATGAAAAACTGTTTTTT
TRBJ2-5 TRBV4-1 - TRBD1 CASSQQGPRGETQYF TGCGCCAGCAGCCAACAGGGCCCCAGGGGGGAGACCCAGTACTTC
TRBJ1-2 TRBV6-5 - - CASSFDSFYGYTF TGTGCCAGCAGTTTTGACAGCTTCTATGGCTACACCTTC
TRBJ2-3 TRBV10-3 - TRBD2 CAISPSGSERNTQYF TGTGCCATCAGCCCTAGCGGGAGTGAGAGAAATACGCAGTATTTT
TRBJ2-5 TRBV18 - TRBD1 CASSLYVIDRESQETQYF TGTGCCAGCTCACTTTATGTCATAGACAGGGAGAGCCAAGAGACCCAGTACTTC
TRBJ2-7 TRBV29-1 - TRBD2 CSVEYVSGSYEQYF TGCAGCGTTGAATACGTTAGCGGGAGTTACGAGCAGTACTTC
TRBJ2-3 TRBV18 - - CASSPGTDTQYF TGTGCCAGCTCACCCGGCACAGATACGCAGTATTTT
TRBJ1-2 TRBV6-1 - - CASSDPIQVLRPYTF TGTGCCAGCAGTGACCCAATTCAGGTTTTACGACCTTACACCTTC
TRBJ1-4 TRBV5-4 - TRBD1 CASSLDRGANEKLFF TGTGCCAGCAGCTTGGACAGGGGGGCTAATGAAAAACTGTTTTTT
TRBJ2-3 TRBV6-6 - - CASSSPTARGTDTQYF TGTGCCAGCAGTTCCCCGACAGCCCGGGGCACAGATACGCAGTATTTT
TRBJ2-3 TRBV11-3 - TRBD2 CASSLFSTSGADTQYF TGTGCCAGCAGCTTATTCTCGACTAGCGGAGCAGATACGCAGTATTTT
TRBJ1-1 TRBV19 - TRBD1 CASSHGTGSAEAFF TGTGCCAGTAGTCATGGGACAGGGTCAGCAGAAGCTTTCTTT
TRBJ2-7 TRBV27 - - CASSLSPGSAYEQYF TGTGCCAGCAGTTTATCACCAGGTTCAGCCTACGAGCAGTACTTC
TRBJ1-2 TRBV6-1 - - CASSVRTYGYTF TGTGCCAGCAGTGTCCGGACTTATGGCTACACCTTC
TRBJ2-6 TRBV4-2 - - CASSQEPGTSGANVLTF TGTGCCAGCAGCCAAGAGCCAGGCACCTCTGGGGCCAACGTCCTGACTTTC
TRBJ2-7 TRBV5-4 - TRBD2 CASSLDGTSGREQYF TGTGCCAGCAGCTTGGATGGGACTAGCGGGCGGGAGCAGTACTTC
TRBJ2-1 TRBV5-1 - TRBD2 CASSLTPGLVNQQFF TGCGCCAGCAGCTTGACGCCGGGACTAGTAAATCAGCAGTTCTTC
TRBJ1-1 TRBV5-1 - - CASSSQGTTEAFF TGCGCCAGCAGCAGCCAGGGGACCACTGAAGCTTTCTTT
TRBJ1-5 TRBV15 - - CATSIRGQPNQPQHF TGTGCCACCAGCATAAGAGGACAGCCCAATCAGCCTCAGCATTTT
TRBJ2-1 TRBV10-3 - TRBD2 CAISESGREGYNEQFF TGTGCCATCAGTGAGTCAGGGAGGGAGGGTTACAATGAGCAGTTCTTC
TRBJ1-1 TRBV7-9 - - CASSHLNTEAFF TGTGCCAGCAGCCACTTGAACACTGAAGCTTTCTTT
TRBJ2-7 TRBV20-1 once TRBD1 CSARMTGGMNF TGCAGTGCTAGAATGACAGGGGGCATGAACTTC
TRBJ2-7 TRBV19 - - CASSIQLDTGEQYF TGTGCCAGTAGTATCCAACTAGACACTGGCGAGCAGTACTTC
TRBJ1-5 TRBV28 - - CASRSGNSNQPQHF TGTGCCAGCAGATCAGGGAATAGCAATCAGCCCCAGCATTTT
TRBJ1-1 TRBV27 - - CASRGPVGTEAFF TGTGCCAGCAGGGGCCCAGTTGGCACTGAAGCTTTCTTT
TRBJ2-1 TRBV5-1 - - CASSAGPANNEQFF TGCGCCAGCAGCGCAGGGCCAGCAAATAATGAGCAGTTCTTC
TRBJ1-2 TRBV6-5 - TRBD1 CASSSQGIPYGYTF TGTGCCAGCAGTTCACAGGGGATACCCTATGGCTACACCTTC
TRBJ2-3 TRBV7-8 - - CASSPGTTTDTQYF TGTGCCAGCAGCCCTGGCACTACTACAGATACGCAGTATTTT
TRBJ2-3 TRBV28 - - CASRGGQGPDTQYF TGTGCCAGCAGGGGGGGTCAAGGCCCAGATACGCAGTATTTT
TRBJ2-3 TRBV28 - TRBD2 CASLPPSGISTDTQYF TGTGCCAGCCTCCCCCCTAGCGGGATAAGCACAGATACGCAGTATTTT
TRBJ2-7 TRBV29-1 - TRBD1 CSVGWTGGYEQYF TGCAGCGTTGGGTGGACAGGGGGCTACGAGCAGTACTTC
TRBJ2-7 TRBV10-3 - TRBD2 CAIKGLAGEQYF TGTGCCATCAAGGGACTAGCGGGAGAGCAGTACTTC
TRBJ2-2 TRBV19 - TRBD1 CASIRTGVTGELFF TGTGCCAGTATTAGGACAGGGGTCACCGGGGAGCTGTTTTTT
TRBJ2-1 TRBV11-2 many TRBD2 CASSTSEYNEQFF TGTGCCAGCAGTACTAGCGAATACAATGAGCAGTTCTTC
TRBJ1-4 TRBV2 - TRBD1 CASSPQPPGQLFF TGTGCCAGCAGTCCGCAGCCTCCGGGACAGCTGTTTTTT
TRBJ2-1 TRBV27 - - CASSYRGSNNEQFF TGTGCCAGCAGTTATCGAGGGAGCAACAATGAGCAGTTCTTC
TRBJ1-1 TRBV20-1 once - CRVDKNTEAFF TGCAGGGTGGACAAGAACACTGAAGCTTTCTTT